This T cell receptor (beta chain) was obtained from a study of blood T cell repertoires in COVID-19. On the study more broadly: Nucleic acid was either cDNA or gDNA, and it came from T cells, B-cell-depleted T cells, or PBMCs.

The study drew participants aged about 18 to 95 years from roughly 25 US areas. Participant reports of clinical history set cohort assignment. The germline V gene encodes CDR1 MDHEN and CDR2 SYDVKM. V lost 3 bases to trimming and J lost 7 bases, with 10 bases between them. The CDR3 length is 14 residues. The table came from immunoSEQ multiplex PCR; TCRdb's copy has only in-frame clones and leaves some out. The sample records 300,000 or so clones, roughly 90% being singletons. Sequencing input: PBMCs or T cells enriched from blood (not recorded which). The sequence was obtained from a woman younger than 45 who had recovered from COVID-19. The rearrangement joins TRBV28 to TRBJ1-6; D call uncertain. The CDR3 loop is CASSLGGMNSPLHF. The CDR3 DNA is TGTGCCAGCAGTTTGGGAGGGATGAATTCACCCCTCCACTTT.